One sample yielded the 7 T cell receptor beta chains listed below, sequenced in a study of response to subunit inactivated influenza vaccine. TCRdb re-called the RT-PCR reads through MiXCR, storing one row per CDR3 protein. The sample lists approximately 500,000 distinct CDR3 sequences, roughly 23% seen once, with 2.5% to 3.5% in the top ten. The same sample was also used in a study of T cells expressing NK-cell markers. That report notes: 5'RACE template switching built TCR beta cDNA with unique molecular identifiers.

The starting material was CD4+ T cells sorted from PBMCs, obtained approximately 13 days after vaccination. Every receptor here comes from a man aged 50-60 years who received an inactivated influenza vaccine.

The CDR3: CASRSPGSSNTGELFF. The CDR3 region has the DNA TGTGCCAGCAGATCCCCCGGGAGCTCGAACACCGGGGAGCTGTTTTTT. The chain combines TRBV7-2 with TRBJ2-2; tentative D call: TRBD2 (6 bases). The V end was cut by 6 bases, the J end by 0 bases, with 14 bases between. CDR1 is SGHTA, CDR2 FQGNSA, per germline. The CDR3 length is 16 residues.

The chain has TRBV29-1 and TRBJ1-1, with D tentatively TRBD1 (5 bases). The V end lost 4 bases, the J end lost 1 base, and 10 bases lay between the germline ends. The germline V gene encodes CDR1 SQVTM and CDR2 ANQGSEA. The CDR3 loop spans 13 amino acids. CDR3 region: CSVGSTANTEAFF. DNA of the CDR3: TGCAGCGTTGGGTCGACAGCGAACACTGAAGCTTTCTTT.

This chain links TRBV12-3 or TRBV12-4 with TRBJ2-2; no definite D call. The CDR3 is 15 amino acids. With 1 base removed from V and 0 bases from J, the gap between germline ends came to 6 bases. CDR3 sequence (DNA): TGTGCCAGCAGTTTAGTCCGAACGAACACCGGGGAGCTGTTTTTT. Translating it yields CASSLVRTNTGELFF.

This clonotype was counted a few times. V gene TRBV7-2 combines with J gene TRBJ2-5, with D perhaps matching TRBD2 (5 bases). Germline values: CDR1 SGHTA, CDR2 FQGNSA. The V end was cut by 5 bases, the J end by 7 bases, with 17 bases between. This CDR3 is built from 14 residues. CDR3 residues: CASSPRTGPGTQYF. CDR3 nucleotides: TGTGCCAGCAGCCCCCGGACTGGCCCCGGGACCCAGTACTTC.

This clonotype was seen more than once but under ten times. The chain links TRBV20-1 to TRBJ2-3; a weak D match, TRBD2 (7 bases). V gave up 7 bases and J gave up 7 bases, with 21 bases separating them. The germline V gene has CDR1 DFQATT and CDR2 SNEGSKA (reference sequence). CDR3 length equals 14 residues. This CDR3 is CSVRGGTKLNTQYF. The CDR3, as DNA: TGCAGTGTCAGGGGCGGGACTAAACTCAATACGCAGTATTTT.

The genes are TRBV20-1 and TRBJ1-2; D is ambiguous. CDR1 is DFQATT and CDR2 is SNEGSKA in the germline V gene (reference sequence). V gave up 5 bases and J gave up 2 bases, with 9 bases separating them. The CDR3 length is 12 residues. CDR3 sequence: CSAPEGNYGYTF. The CDR3 DNA reads as TGCAGTGCTCCCGAAGGGAACTATGGCTACACCTTC.

About this clonotype itself: At one end the junction does not follow the germline gene, possibly because of a read error. The chain couples TRBV6-2 or TRBV6-3 to TRBJ2-3, with unresolved D. The germline V gene has CDR1 MNHEY and CDR2 SVGEGT. The CDR3 extends over 12 amino acids. The CDR3 DNA is TGTGCCAGCGGAATAGCTGCAGATACGCAGTCTTTT. It specifies CASGIAADTQSF.